The next 26 T cell receptor beta chains were all read from a single sample in a study of OX40 agonist ivuxolimab in advanced cancers. TCRdb's table, derived via immunoSEQ multiplex PCR, lists solely in-frame clones and lacks some. The sample lists around 140,000 clones; approximately 90% were seen once. The sample here was CD4+ or CD8+ T cells sorted from blood, taken in a trial of the OX40 agonist ivuxolimab. Receptors originate from an adult with an advanced solid tumor such as melanoma, head and neck, liver or kidney cancer.

The chain is built from TRBV28 and TRBJ1-1; D gene uncertain. The CDR3 is 15 residues long. CDR1 MDHEN and CDR2 SYDVKM come from the germline V gene. Trimming cost V 2 bases and J 6 bases, with 16 bases left between them. CDR3 nucleotide sequence: TGTGCCAGCAGTTTAAGTACGAGAATTAGTTCTGAAGCTTTCTTT. As protein: CASSLSTRISSEAFF.

On this clone: The junction departs from the called germline gene at one end, perhaps through a read error. The rearrangement uses TRBV7-2 and TRBJ2-7; 11 bases map to TRBD2. This CDR3 has 15 amino acids. Germline CDR1 reads SGHTA; CDR2 reads FQGNSA. CDR3 amino acids: CASSLAGGASYEQYF. As DNA, the CDR3 is TGTGCCAGCAGCCTAGCGGGAGGCGCCTCCTACGAGCAGTACTTC.

The chain employs TRBV28 and TRBJ1-2; perhaps TRBD1 as D (5 bases). The germline V and J ends were trimmed by 3 bases and 0 bases, with 11 bases remaining between them. The CDR3 covers 15 residues. Germline CDR1 reads MDHEN; CDR2 reads SYDVKM. The CDR3 DNA sequence: TGTGCCAGCAGTTTTCATTCAGGGTCTAACTATGGCTACACCTTC. Translating gives CASSFHSGSNYGYTF.

This clone was detected only a few times. The rearrangement links TRBV21-1 to TRBJ2-7; the table calls TRBD2, which could not be checked here. TRBV21-1 is assigned pseudogene status. The length of the CDR3 is 14 residues. CDR3 residues: CASSLLAGTHEQYF. For the CDR3, the DNA is TGTGCCAGCAGCCTACTAGCGGGCACCCACGAGCAGTACTTC.

V gene TRBV18 combines with J gene TRBJ1-5; 7 nucleotides line up with TRBD1. The CDR3 contains 15 residues. Trimming at V came to 3 bases and at J to 1 base, leaving 3 bases not matched to a gene. Germline loops: CDR1 KGHSH, CDR2 LQKENI. The CDR3: CASSPGGQSNQPQHF. Written as DNA, the CDR3 is TGTGCCAGCTCACCTGGGGGACAGAGCAATCAGCCCCAGCATTTT.

The chain recombines TRBV19 with TRBJ1-1, with 9 bases fitting TRBD1. Unmatched junction bases numbered 9, after V lost 7 bases and J lost 6 bases. Germline V gene data show CDR1 as LNHDA and CDR2 as SQIVND (reference sequence). This CDR3 comprises 14 residues. This CDR3 is CASTTGTGTAEAFF. CDR3 DNA: TGTGCCAGTACAACCGGGACAGGGACAGCTGAAGCTTTCTTT.

The chain recombines TRBV9 with TRBJ2-5, with a tentative D call TRBD1 (5 bases). The germline gives CDR1 SGDLS, CDR2 YYNGEE. This CDR3 spans 14 amino acids. The ends were cut back, 4 bases at V and 2 bases at J, with 12 bases in the middle. In nucleotides, the CDR3 is TGTGCCAGCAGCTCCGGACACGCACAAGAGACCCAGTACTTC. It translates to CASSSGHAQETQYF.

This clone appeared a single time. The gene calls are TRBV27 and TRBJ1-5, with 9 positions matching TRBD1. The V segment lost 6 bases and the J segment 0 bases; nucleotides outside the gene matches: 12. Germline V gene sequence: CDR1 MNHEY, CDR2 SMNVEV (reference sequence). The CDR3 spans 18 residues. The DNA for the CDR3 is TGTGCCAGCAGACCCCGGACAGGGGTCCAATATAGCAATCAGCCCCAGCATTTT. This gives the protein CASRPRTGVQYSNQPQHF.

CDR3 loop: CASTQTRNTEAFF. In DNA form, the CDR3 reads TGTGCCAGCACTCAAACGAGGAACACTGAAGCTTTCTTT. The chain uses TRBV6-1 and TRBJ1-1; D is ambiguous. Germline V lookup: CDR1 MNHNS, CDR2 SASEGT. V was cut by 7 bases and J by 1 base, with 10 bases left in between. The CDR3 sequence is 13 residues long.

The J gene is TRBJ2-2, the V gene TRBV2; D call uncertain. V gave up 0 bases and J gave up 0 bases, with 8 bases separating them. The V gene's germline CDR1 is SNHLY and CDR2 FYNNEI. The CDR3 is 16 residues long. CDR3 nucleotide sequence: TGTGCCAGCAGTGAAGCTGGGATGACGAACACCGGGGAGCTGTTTTTT. It yields the protein CASSEAGMTNTGELFF.

In this sample, this clone turned up once. This rearrangement joins TRBV7-9 to TRBJ2-7, with 9 bases lining up with TRBD2. The CDR3 has 14 residues. V lost 3 bases to trimming and J lost 4 bases; unmatched junction nucleotides: 4. Germline V gives CDR1 SEHNR, CDR2 FQNEAQ (reference sequence). The CDR3 reads CASSLSAGGYEQYF. DNA of the CDR3: TGTGCCAGCAGCTTGTCGGCGGGAGGGTACGAGCAGTACTTC.

V gene TRBV6-1 combines with J gene TRBJ2-2, with TRBD1 matching 8 bases. V lost 4 bases and J lost 5; bases outside the gene matches: 0. The CDR3 contains 13 residues. Germline assignment: CDR1 MNHNS and CDR2 SASEGT. For the CDR3, the DNA is TGTGCCAGCAGTGGACAGGGGACCGGGGAGCTGTTTTTT. Its translation is CASSGQGTGELFF.

The chain couples TRBV6-6 to TRBJ1-4; 9 nucleotides agree with TRBD1. This CDR3 contains 16 residues. From germline, CDR1 is MNHNY and CDR2 SVGAGI (reference sequence). The V gene end was trimmed by 6 bases and the J gene end by 3 bases; junction bases not matched to a gene: 8. CDR3 in amino acids: CASRSPHRGPNEKLFF. CDR3 in DNA: TGTGCCAGCAGATCACCTCACAGGGGGCCTAATGAAAAACTGTTTTTT.

The chain carries TRBV5-1 and TRBJ2-3; TRBD2 might be the D (6 bases). V was pared by 0 bases and J by 4 bases, with 15 bases between. Germline-derived CDR1 and CDR2 are SGHRS and YFSETQ. This CDR3 comprises 16 residues. CDR3 region: CASSLAMTRRPDTQYF. The CDR3 DNA reads TGCGCCAGCAGCTTGGCGATGACTAGGCGCCCAGATACGCAGTATTTT.

The V gene is TRBV5-1, the J gene TRBJ2-2; 15 bases agree with TRBD2. The CDR3 spans 18 residues. Germline loops: CDR1 SGHRS, CDR2 YFSETQ. The J segment lost 1 base and the V segment lost 4 bases, leaving 5 bases of the junction unmatched. CDR3 nucleotides: TGCGCCAGCAGCAAGGGACTAGCGGGAGGTCGGAACACCGGGGAGCTGTTTTTT. Translating it yields CASSKGLAGGRNTGELFF.

V usage is TRBV5-1 and J usage is TRBJ2-7, with 10 bases that match TRBD1. The germline V gene has CDR1 SGHRS and CDR2 YFSETQ. The ends lost 4 bases at V and 4 bases at J; junction bases unmatched: 8. The length of the CDR3 is 15 residues. CDR3 protein: CASSVTGGNPYEQYF. CDR3 DNA sequence: TGCGCCAGCAGCGTGACAGGGGGCAATCCGTACGAGCAGTACTTC.

This sequence joins TRBV4-1 and TRBJ2-7, with 10 bases lining up with TRBD1. Germline V gene data show CDR1 as MGHRA and CDR2 as YSYEKL. Trimming took 3 bases from V and 5 from J; bases not matched to a gene: 7. This CDR3 spans 15 amino acids. The CDR3 spells CASSQTGTGVNEQYF. The CDR3 DNA sequence: TGCGCCAGCAGCCAGACCGGGACAGGGGTCAACGAGCAGTACTTC.

This chain links TRBV5-8 with TRBJ2-5; the D gene could be TRBD1 or TRBD2 (6 bases each). V was shortened by 1 base and J by 5 bases, with 12 bases between the two germline ends. CDR3 length: 14 residues. Germline values: CDR1 SGHTS, CDR2 YDEGEE. The CDR3 protein is CASSLPGAGETQYF. DNA of the CDR3: TGTGCCAGCAGCTTGCCGGGGGCAGGGGAGACCCAGTACTTC.

This clone occurred once. V gene TRBV19 combines with J gene TRBJ2-2; D is ambiguous. There are 13 residues in the CDR3. Germline V gene lookup returns CDR1 LNHDA and CDR2 SQIVND (reference sequence). V was trimmed by 4 bases and J by 4 bases, leaving 7 bases between them. CDR3 DNA: TGTGCCAGTAGTAACCCGGGCACCGGGGAGCTGTTTTTT. Amino acids: CASSNPGTGELFF.

CDR3 DNA sequence: TGTGCCAGCAGCGATACCGTTAGGGGGCGAGAGACCCAGTACTTC. Protein: CASSDTVRGRETQYF. The genes are TRBV5-4 and TRBJ2-5, with 7 bases that match TRBD1. This CDR3 spans 15 amino acids. The V gene's germline CDR1 is SGHNT and CDR2 YYREEE (reference sequence). V was clipped by 4 bases and J by 4 bases; unmatched bases: 10.

The gene calls are TRBV6-1 and TRBJ1-4; D not certain. CDR1 is MNHNS and CDR2 is SASEGT in the germline V gene. The CDR3 runs 14 residues. V was cut by 6 bases and J by 0 bases, with 8 bases left in between. Here the CDR3 DNA reads TGTGCCAGCAGGGGAATCGCAACTAATGAAAAACTGTTTTTT. Translated, it gives CASRGIATNEKLFF.

The chain carries TRBV19 and TRBJ1-4, with D possibly being TRBD1 (6 bases). Germline values: CDR1 LNHDA, CDR2 SQIVND (reference sequence). The V and J ends lost 3 bases and 1 base respectively, with 9 bases between them. The CDR3 totals 15 residues. The DNA of the CDR3 is TGTGCCAGTAGTATGAACAGGGTAACTAATGAAAAACTGTTTTTT. Translation: CASSMNRVTNEKLFF.

The J gene is TRBJ1-5, the V gene TRBV30; D is possibly TRBD1 (5 bases). The germline gives CDR1 GTSNPN, CDR2 SVGIG (reference sequence). This CDR3 has 14 residues. Trimming cost V 0 bases and J 4 bases, with 10 bases left between them. Here the CDR3 reads CAWSVRQSNQPQHF. As DNA, the CDR3 is TGTGCCTGGAGTGTACGACAGTCAAATCAGCCCCAGCATTTT.

This chain links TRBV5-6 with TRBJ2-7, with D perhaps matching TRBD1 (6 bases). This CDR3 is built from 15 residues. The V end lost 1 base, the J end lost 2 bases, and 13 bases lay between the germline ends. CDR1 and CDR2 (germline): SGHDT, YYEEEE. The CDR3 region is CASSLPYGTTYEQYF. DNA for the CDR3: TGTGCCAGCAGCTTGCCGTACGGGACAACCTACGAGCAGTACTTC.

The chain employs TRBV10-1 and TRBJ1-2; D unclear. V lost 5 bases to trimming and J lost 3 bases, with 13 bases between them. The CDR3 runs to 14 residues. Germline V gene data show CDR1 as WNHNN and CDR2 as SYGVQD (reference sequence). This CDR3 reads CASSPGPGDYGYTF. The CDR3 nucleotides are TGCGCCAGCAGTCCCGGGCCCGGGGACTATGGCTACACCTTC.

J is TRBJ2-7 and V is TRBV5-6; D possibly corresponds to TRBD2 (7 bases). The CDR3 has 15 amino acids. In germline, CDR1 is SGHDT, CDR2 YYEEEE. The V end lost 2 bases, the J end lost 6 bases, and 18 bases lay between the germline ends. The CDR3 DNA follows: TGTGCCAGCAGCTTTCGGGGGGCTTCTCCTCTCGAGCAGTACTTC. Amino acid sequence: CASSFRGASPLEQYF.